What follows are 5 T cell receptor beta chains derived from one specimen sequenced in a study of technical replicates of blood from a few donors. Libraries were prepared by immunoSEQ multiplex PCR; TCRdb keeps only in-frame clonotypes and omits some of them. The table lists 79,000 or so clones, around nine tenths of them singletons, with 0.25% in the top ten. The sample was T cells isolated from PBMCs. The receptors come from a human donor in good health.

The chain joins TRBV9 to TRBJ1-3, with D tentatively TRBD1 (6 bases). Trimming removed 2 bases from V and 0 bases from J, with 15 bases in between. The length of the CDR3 is 17 residues. Germline loops: CDR1 SGDLS, CDR2 YYNGEE. CDR3 sequence (DNA): TGTGCCAGCAGCGTCTTCGGACAGCCGGTCTCTGGAAACACCATATATTTT. Translating it yields CASSVFGQPVSGNTIYF.

This clone has only one observation. DNA for the CDR3: TGTGCCAGCAGTTTCCGGGGGGATAGCTACAATGAGCAGTTCTTC. The encoded protein is CASSFRGDSYNEQFF. The genes are TRBV28 and TRBJ2-1; 7 positions match TRBD2. Germline CDR1 is MDHEN and CDR2 is SYDVKM. The CDR3 length is 15 residues. Germline trimming cut 3 bases from V and 3 bases from J; bases unmatched to any gene: 5. The full variable domain, rest sourced from reference TRBV28 and TRBJ2-1, is DVKVTQSSRYLVKRTGEKVFLECVQDMDHENMFWYRQDPGLGLRLIYFSYDVKMKEKGDIPEGYSVSREKKERFSLILESASTNQTSMYLCASSFRGDSYNEQFFGPGTRLTVL.

This rearrangement joins TRBV5-4 to TRBJ2-7; 10 nucleotides agree with TRBD1. The CDR3 is 16 residues long. Trimming took 4 bases from V and 1 from J; bases not matched to a gene: 8. Germline CDR1 and CDR2: SGHNT and YYREEE (reference sequence). The CDR3: CASSTGTGVQSYEQYF. The CDR3 nucleotides read TGTGCCAGCAGCACCGGGACAGGGGTTCAGTCCTACGAGCAGTACTTC.

This clone was seen only once. This chain joins TRBV30 and TRBJ1-4, with D perhaps TRBD1 (6 bases). Germline CDR1 and CDR2: GTSNPN and SVGIG (reference sequence). This CDR3 comprises 14 residues. With 4 bases removed from V and 8 bases from J, the gap between germline ends came to 17 bases. The CDR3 DNA is TGTGCCTGGAACGGGGGGACACTGGGAGAAAAACTGTTTTTT. As protein: CAWNGGTLGEKLFF.

This sequence joins TRBV9 and TRBJ2-3; 9 bases match TRBD1. CDR1 SGDLS and CDR2 YYNGEE come from the germline V gene. The V and J ends lost 4 bases and 6 bases, in that order; junction bases with no gene match: 6. The CDR3 totals 14 residues. The CDR3 loop is CASSPGTGWDTQYF. CDR3 in DNA: TGTGCCAGCAGCCCAGGGACAGGGTGGGATACGCAGTATTTT.